Reported below is one T cell receptor (beta chain). Germline CDR1 reads KGHSH; CDR2 reads LQKENI. Trimming removed 3 bases from V and 1 base from J; junction bases left unmatched: 0. The CDR3 consists of 15 residues. The data were taken from a study of blood T cell repertoires in COVID-19. Produced via immunoSEQ multiplex PCR; TCRdb's table is partial and in-frame only. The profile shows 330,000 or so clones, about 90% of them singletons. What was sequenced was PBMCs or T cells enriched from blood (not recorded which). The J gene is TRBJ2-2, the V gene TRBV18, with 9 nucleotides matching TRBD1. The clonotype comes from a young woman who had recovered from COVID-19. The CDR3 bases are TGTGCCAGCTCACCGGACAGGGGGAACACCGGGGAGCTGTTTTTT. Its protein product is CASSPDRGNTGELFF.